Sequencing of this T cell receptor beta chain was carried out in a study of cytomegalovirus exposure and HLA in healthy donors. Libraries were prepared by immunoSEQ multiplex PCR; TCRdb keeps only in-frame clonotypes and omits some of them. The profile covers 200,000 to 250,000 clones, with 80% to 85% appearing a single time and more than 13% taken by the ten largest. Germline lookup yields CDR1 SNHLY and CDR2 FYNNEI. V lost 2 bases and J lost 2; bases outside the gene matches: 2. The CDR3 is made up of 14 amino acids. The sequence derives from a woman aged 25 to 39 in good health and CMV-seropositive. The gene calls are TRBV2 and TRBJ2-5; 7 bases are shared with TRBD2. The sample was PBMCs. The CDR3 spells CASSELAAQETQYF. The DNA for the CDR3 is TGTGCCAGCAGTGAACTAGCGGCGCAAGAGACCCAGTACTTC.